Reported below is one T cell receptor (beta chain). CDR1 SEHNR and CDR2 FQNEAQ come from the germline V gene (reference sequence). Trimming shortened V by 3 bases and J by 0 bases, and 8 bases separated the two germline ends. The CDR3 has 14 residues. Using immunoSEQ multiplex PCR, the repertoire was profiled, and TCRdb retains in-frame clones only, with some absent. Of roughly 70,000 clones listed, 85% to 95% were seen once; the top ten hold roughly 1.1%. This sample was included in a study of T cell changes during pregnancy in multiple sclerosis. This clonotype was obtained from a female donor with multiple sclerosis, enrolled in a pregnancy study. The sample here was peripheral blood, taken in the third trimester of pregnancy. This chain joins TRBV7-9 and TRBJ1-1, with D perhaps matching TRBD1 (6 bases). CDR3 in amino acids: CASSFDRLNTEAFF. The CDR3 coding sequence is TGTGCCAGCAGCTTTGACAGGTTGAACACTGAAGCTTTCTTT.